The 20 T cell receptor beta chains listed next were all sequenced from one sample in a study of T cell responses to AZD1222 COVID-19 vaccine. Clones were read by immunoSEQ multiplex PCR, and TCRdb kept only the in-frame ones, dropping some. The repertoire holds 93,000 or so clones, with about 92% as singletons. The source material was peripheral blood, sampled on day 0 of AZD1222 vaccination. These receptors came from an adult in good health.

The V and J genes are TRBV30 and TRBJ2-6, with a possible D match to TRBD2 (5 bases). CDR1 is GTSNPN and CDR2 is SVGIG in the germline V gene (reference sequence). The CDR3 sequence is 14 residues long. Trimming took 2 bases from V and 2 from J, leaving 7 bases between them. Here the CDR3 DNA reads TGTGCCTGGAGTCGGGGTGCTGGGGCCAACGTCCTGACTTTC. Translation: CAWSRGAGANVLTF.

The chain recombines TRBV24-1 with TRBJ2-3, with D possibly called TRBD1 or TRBD2 (6 bases each). CDR1 is KGHDR, CDR2 SFDVKD, per germline. Trimming left V 2 bases short and J 6 bases short, with 29 bases between. CDR3 size: 20 residues. CDR3 in amino acids: CATSDSGGKRDFVVSDTQYF. CDR3 nucleotide sequence: TGTGCCACCAGTGATTCCGGGGGCAAACGGGATTTTGTCGTTTCGGATACGCAGTATTTT.

V and J are TRBV30 and TRBJ2-7, with 10 bases identical to TRBD2. The CDR3 is 14 amino acids. The ends lost 1 base at V and 3 bases at J; junction bases unmatched: 3. Germline loops: CDR1 GTSNPN, CDR2 SVGIG (reference sequence). This CDR3 is CAWSALAGVYEQYF. CDR3 DNA: TGTGCCTGGAGTGCGCTAGCGGGGGTCTACGAGCAGTACTTC.

This chain links TRBV23-1 with TRBJ2-3, with TRBD1 as a possible D gene (5 bases). TRBV23-1 is given ORF status, its function remaining uncertain. Trimming left V 4 bases short and J 6 bases short, with 11 bases between. This CDR3 is built from 13 residues. In DNA form, the CDR3 reads TGCGCCAGCAGTCCCGGACATGCCGATACGCAGTATTTT. It yields the protein CASSPGHADTQYF.

The J gene is TRBJ2-7, the V gene TRBV5-1; the D gene is possibly TRBD1 (5 bases). The ends were cut back, 5 bases at V and 3 bases at J, with 15 bases in the middle. CDR1 and CDR2 from the germline V gene are SGHRS and YFSETQ. CDR3 length equals 14 residues. CDR3 residues: CASSSGHAIYEQYF. In nucleotides, the CDR3 is TGCGCCAGCAGTTCTGGACACGCCATCTACGAGCAGTACTTC.

The chain has TRBV7-9 and TRBJ2-3, with D possibly being TRBD2 (6 bases). The CDR3 contains 15 residues. Trimming pared 5 bases from V and 1 base from J, leaving 13 bases between. CDR1 and CDR2 from the germline V gene are SEHNR and FQNEAQ (reference sequence). In nucleotides, the CDR3 is TGTGCCAGCAGCCCGCCCGGGGGTGGCACAGATACGCAGTATTTT. It translates to CASSPPGGGTDTQYF.

V gene TRBV5-5 combines with J gene TRBJ1-5; D not resolved. The CDR3 totals 15 residues. V was shortened by 0 bases and J by 5 bases, with 12 bases between the two germline ends. CDR1 is SGHKS and CDR2 is YYEKEE in the germline V gene (reference sequence). CDR3 nucleotide sequence: TGTGCCAGCAGCTTGGGGTTATCGACGGATCAGCCCCAGCATTTT. Translated: CASSLGLSTDQPQHF.

The chain is built from TRBV5-1 and TRBJ2-1, with D perhaps matching TRBD1 (7 bases). This CDR3 is 12 amino acids long. Per the germline V gene, CDR1 is SGHRS and CDR2 is YFSETQ. V gave up 5 bases and J gave up 10 bases, with 13 bases separating them. The CDR3 DNA follows: TGCGCCAGCAGACCTCCAGGGGGGGAGCAGTTCTTC. Its protein is CASRPPGGEQFF.

This clone came up once. This chain joins TRBV6-6 and TRBJ2-7; TRBD1 might be the D (6 bases). Trimming cost V 5 bases and J 3 bases, with 11 bases left between them. CDR1 MNHNY and CDR2 SVGAGI come from the germline V gene (reference sequence). The CDR3 length is 13 residues. DNA of the CDR3: TGTGCCAGCAGTACAGGGCCCTACTACGAGCAGTACTTC. This encodes CASSTGPYYEQYF.

The V call is TRBV28, the J call TRBJ1-4, with D tentatively TRBD1 (5 bases). CDR3 length equals 15 residues. The germline CDR1 and CDR2 sequences are MDHEN and SYDVKM. V lost 6 bases and J lost 0, with 11 bases in between. DNA for the CDR3: TGTGCCAGCAGCTGGGGGGGAACAACTAATGAAAAACTGTTTTTT. It translates to CASSWGGTTNEKLFF.

The chain carries TRBV2 and TRBJ2-4, with 7 bases matching TRBD1. The CDR3 length is 14 residues. V shed 1 base and J 13 bases; nucleotides not matched to a gene: 10. CDR1 is SNHLY and CDR2 is FYNNEI in the germline V gene. CDR3 protein: CASSEERTGVKQYF. In DNA, the CDR3 is TGTGCCAGCAGTGAAGAAAGGACAGGAGTAAAACAGTACTTC.

V usage is TRBV12-5 and J usage is TRBJ2-1, with a tentative D call TRBD2 (6 bases). This CDR3 is built from 16 residues. Trimming cost V 0 bases and J 6 bases, with 15 bases left between them. Germline CDR1 LGHNT, CDR2 FRNRAP. The CDR3 nucleotides read TGTGCTAGTGGTTTGGTACTGGGACTTGTTCCCAATGAGCAGTTCTTC. Encoded protein: CASGLVLGLVPNEQFF.

The CDR3 loop is CASSLAGQGAVSPLHF. The CDR3 DNA reads as TGTGCCAGCAGCTTAGCAGGACAGGGGGCGGTTTCACCCCTCCACTTT. V and J are TRBV7-2 and TRBJ1-6, with TRBD1 matching 11 bases. CDR3 length equals 16 residues. V shed 0 bases, J shed 9 bases, and the junction held 4 bases outside the gene matches. Per germline, CDR1 SGHTA and CDR2 FQGNSA.

The genes are TRBV28 and TRBJ2-7, with 7 bases that match TRBD1. CDR3 length: 14 residues. Germline V gives CDR1 MDHEN, CDR2 SYDVKM. The trim removed 6 bases at V and 4 bases at J, leaving 9 bases unmatched. The CDR3 here is CASRPPGQPYEQYF. CDR3 in DNA: TGTGCCAGCAGACCCCCGGGACAGCCGTACGAGCAGTACTTC.

The table lists this clone with a count of one. The chain couples TRBV5-1 to TRBJ2-5; D is perhaps TRBD2 (6 bases). Germline values: CDR1 SGHRS, CDR2 YFSETQ. This CDR3 region has 16 residues. V lost 0 bases to trimming and J lost 2 bases, with 14 bases between them. The CDR3 here is CASSLEAGGGQETQYF. CDR3 in DNA: TGCGCCAGCAGCTTGGAAGCAGGTGGAGGGCAAGAGACCCAGTACTTC.

This chain uses TRBV30 with TRBJ1-2; 8 positions match TRBD1. Germline V gene data show CDR1 as GTSNPN and CDR2 as SVGIG (reference sequence). There are 13 residues in the CDR3. Trimming at V came to 2 bases and at J to 7 bases, leaving 6 bases not matched to a gene. The CDR3, as DNA: TGTGCCTGGAGTCCCGGGACAGGTGTTGGCTACACCTTC. Protein: CAWSPGTGVGYTF.

This chain connects TRBV9 to TRBJ1-1; 7 bases are shared with TRBD1. V dropped 3 bases and J dropped 1; count of bases not matched to a gene: 6. Germline-derived CDR1 and CDR2 are SGDLS and YYNGEE. This CDR3 is built from 15 residues. CDR3 in amino acids: CASSAGRDRNTEAFF. In DNA, the CDR3 is TGTGCCAGCAGCGCCGGACGGGACAGGAACACTGAAGCTTTCTTT.

V gene TRBV6-1 combines with J gene TRBJ2-7; D remains unclear. In germline, CDR1 is MNHNS, CDR2 SASEGT. Trimming left V 1 base short and J 2 bases short, with 12 bases between. CDR3 size: 15 residues. The CDR3 sequence is CASSEGKSSAYEQYF. The CDR3 DNA is TGTGCCAGCAGTGAAGGAAAGTCGTCCGCCTACGAGCAGTACTTC.

This chain joins TRBV11-3 and TRBJ2-2; 10 nucleotides match TRBD2. Per germline, CDR1 SGHNT and CDR2 YENEEA. After removal of 4 bases from V and 0 bases from J, the junction contained 14 bases not matched to a gene. This CDR3 spans 20 amino acids. The chain's CDR3 is CASSYPGLAFLLTNTGELFF. The CDR3, as DNA: TGTGCCAGCAGCTACCCGGGACTAGCGTTCTTACTAACGAACACCGGGGAGCTGTTTTTT.

The V gene is TRBV14, the J gene TRBJ1-1; D remains unclear. This CDR3 has 13 amino acids. Germline CDR1 reads SGHDN; CDR2 reads FVKESK. Trimming removed 0 bases at V and 1 base at J, with 3 bases between. The CDR3 loop is CASSQDQNTEAFF. The CDR3 nucleotides are TGTGCCAGCAGCCAAGATCAGAACACTGAAGCTTTCTTT.